Shown below are 29 T cell receptor beta chains from a single sample sequenced in a study of T cells after yellow fever vaccination. TCRdb ran MiXCR on the 5' RACE reads and lists one entry per CDR3 protein. The data contain just under 600,000 distinct CDR3 sequences, about 14% of them seen just once; the ten biggest clones take up more than 13%. The source material was PBMCs, sampled on the day of the yellow fever booster vaccination. All receptors come from a young man who received the YFV17D yellow fever vaccine.

This clonotype was observed many times. The chain recombines TRBV7-7 with TRBJ2-2, with TRBD1 matching over 8 bases. The CDR3 runs to 16 residues. The germline V gene has CDR1 SSHAT and CDR2 FNYEAQ (reference sequence). V lost 1 base to trimming and J lost 3 bases; unmatched junction nucleotides: 4. The CDR3 here is CASSLGQGRDTGELFF. The CDR3 coding sequence is TGTGCCAGCAGCTTAGGACAGGGGCGGGACACCGGGGAGCTGTTTTTT.

This clonotype was counted between two and nine times. This chain connects TRBV12-3 or TRBV12-4 to TRBJ2-1; 8 nucleotides align to TRBD1. This CDR3 has 15 residues. V shed 6 bases and J 5 bases; nucleotides not matched to a gene: 9. This CDR3 is CASSPDRGPHNEQFF. The CDR3 DNA sequence: TGTGCCAGCAGCCCCGACAGGGGTCCCCACAATGAGCAGTTCTTC.

This clonotype was picked up a small number of times. V gene TRBV7-2 combines with J gene TRBJ1-1; D is ambiguous. With 1 base removed from V and 4 bases from J, the gap between germline ends came to 7 bases. The CDR3 is 13 residues long. CDR1 and CDR2 (germline): SGHTA, FQGNSA. CDR3 region: CASSLVYGTEAFF. For the CDR3, the DNA is TGTGCCAGCAGCTTAGTCTACGGCACTGAAGCTTTCTTT.

The rearrangement uses TRBV28 and TRBJ2-7; the match to TRBD1 covers 7 bases. The CDR3 contains 14 residues. The J segment lost 3 bases and the V segment lost 3 bases, leaving 5 bases of the junction unmatched. Germline V CDR1 and CDR2: MDHEN, SYDVKM. CDR3 DNA sequence: TGTGCCAGCAGTTTTGGGACAGACTTCTACGAGCAGTACTTC. Its translation is CASSFGTDFYEQYF.

This chain connects TRBV7-2 to TRBJ2-5, with a weak D call TRBD1 (6 bases). The CDR3 has 13 amino acids. The germline gives CDR1 SGHTA, CDR2 FQGNSA. Trimming took 2 bases from V and 3 from J, leaving 7 bases between them. The CDR3 DNA reads as TGTGCCAGCAGCTTACACAGGGAAGAGACCCAGTACTTC. It codes for CASSLHREETQYF.

The J gene is TRBJ2-5, the V gene TRBV7-2; D unclear. The CDR3 totals 14 residues. Trimming removed 1 base from V and 5 bases from J, with 11 bases in between. Germline V gene data show CDR1 as SGHTA and CDR2 as FQGNSA. CDR3 sequence reads: CASSLGTAWETQYF. DNA of the CDR3: TGTGCCAGCAGCTTAGGTACGGCTTGGGAGACCCAGTACTTC. Looking up the rest from reference TRBV7-2 and TRBJ2-5 gives the full variable domain: GAGVSQSPSNKVTEKGKDVELRCDPISGHTALYWYRQSLGQGLEFLIYFQGNSAPDKSGLPSDRFSAERTGGSVSTLTIQRTQQEDSAVYLCASSLGTAWETQYFGPGTRLLVL.

The gene calls are TRBV7-9 and TRBJ2-2; 11 nucleotides align to TRBD2. The CDR3 is 14 residues long. Trimming cost V 5 bases and J 9 bases; bases outside gene matches: 5. Germline CDR1 reads SEHNR; CDR2 reads FQNEAQ (reference sequence). The CDR3 loop reads CASSQLAGARELFF. The CDR3 DNA sequence: TGTGCCAGCAGCCAACTAGCGGGGGCTCGGGAGCTGTTTTTT.

This clonotype was recorded a few times. The CDR3 nucleotides read TGCGCCAGCAGCGTGACTAGCGGGAGTCCAGGGGAATACTTC. Encoded protein: CASSVTSGSPGEYF. The chain is built from TRBV5-1 and TRBJ2-5; 12 bases map to TRBD2. CDR1 is SGHRS and CDR2 is YFSETQ in the germline V gene. V shed 4 bases, J shed 14 bases, and the junction held 12 bases outside the gene matches. The CDR3 consists of 14 residues. The full variable domain, in which reference TRBV5-1 and TRBJ2-5 provide the parts outside the CDR3, is KAGVTQTPRYLIKTRGQQVTLSCSPISGHRSVSWYQQTPGQGLQFLFEYFSETQRNKGNFPGRFSGRQFSNSRSEMNVSTLELGDSALYLCASSVTSGSPGEYFGPGTRLLVL.

This clonotype was counted only a few times. The chain employs TRBV6-5 and TRBJ2-1; TRBD2 is a possible D gene (5 bases). The germline CDR1 and CDR2 sequences are MNHEY and SVGAGI. The CDR3 totals 16 residues. Trimming left V 2 bases short and J 3 bases short, with 14 bases between. The CDR3 bases are TGTGCCAGCAGTTACGAGGCTAGCACTAGCTACAATGAGCAGTTCTTC. Protein product: CASSYEASTSYNEQFF.

This clonotype was seen a few times. The chain carries TRBV5-1 and TRBJ2-7; possible D gene TRBD2, 5 bases. Germline CDR1 is SGHRS and CDR2 is YFSETQ. The CDR3 loop spans 16 amino acids. The V and J ends lost 0 bases and 3 bases respectively, with 16 bases between them. CDR3: CASSLAAVSGYYEQYF. The CDR3 DNA sequence: TGCGCCAGCAGCTTGGCGGCGGTGAGCGGATACTACGAGCAGTACTTC.

This clonotype was detected a few times. The rearrangement uses TRBV14 and TRBJ2-1; 7 bases are shared with TRBD2. The CDR3 has 16 residues. The germline V gene has CDR1 SGHDN and CDR2 FVKESK. V trimming: 0 bases; J trimming: 5 bases; junction bases outside the gene matches: 7. The CDR3 protein is CASSQDGAGDHNEQFF. The CDR3 DNA sequence: TGTGCCAGCAGCCAAGATGGGGCGGGGGACCACAATGAGCAGTTCTTC.

Only a few counts were recorded for this clonotype. The chain recombines TRBV20-1 with TRBJ2-3, with 8 bases matching TRBD2. Germline-derived CDR1 and CDR2 are DFQATT and SNEGSKA (reference sequence). The junction had 4 bases not matched to a gene; V was cut back by 1 base and J by 4 bases. This CDR3 comprises 14 residues. As DNA, the CDR3 is TGCAGTGCTAGAGTGGCGGGAGGCTCAGATACGCAGTATTTT. Translated, it gives CSARVAGGSDTQYF.

The rearrangement links TRBV7-8 to TRBJ2-7; D is unresolved. This CDR3 contains 15 residues. The ends were cut back, 3 bases at V and 0 bases at J, with 12 bases in the middle. Germline loops: CDR1 SGHVS, CDR2 FQNEAQ. The CDR3 spells CASSFAVQSSYEQYF. CDR3 nucleotide sequence: TGTGCCAGCAGCTTCGCTGTCCAAAGCTCCTACGAGCAGTACTTC.

This chain connects TRBV7-2 to TRBJ2-5; tentative D call: TRBD2 (5 bases). With 5 bases removed from V and 3 bases from J, the gap between germline ends came to 16 bases. Germline CDR1 SGHTA, CDR2 FQGNSA. The CDR3 extends over 15 amino acids. DNA for the CDR3: TGTGCCAGCAGCGGGAACTGGCGGGCCAAAGAGACCCAGTACTTC. This translates into CASSGNWRAKETQYF.

The CDR3 is CASSLSVAEHYEQYF. The CDR3 nucleotides read TGTGCCAGCAGTTTATCGGTTGCGGAGCACTACGAGCAGTACTTC. The V call is TRBV27, the J call TRBJ2-7; D is unresolved. The CDR3 is 15 amino acids. The ends were cut back, 0 bases at V and 3 bases at J, with 12 bases in the middle. Germline assignment: CDR1 MNHEY and CDR2 SMNVEV (reference sequence).

This chain connects TRBV15 to TRBJ2-4; unclear D gene. This CDR3 is built from 12 residues. V lost 0 bases and J lost 9, with 6 bases in between. CDR1 is LNHNV, CDR2 YYDKDF, per germline (reference sequence). The CDR3 protein is CATSRDKGIQYF. In DNA, the CDR3 is TGTGCCACCAGCAGAGATAAGGGCATTCAGTACTTC. Full variable domain (rest looked up from reference TRBV15 and TRBJ2-4): DAMVIQNPRYQVTQFGKPVTLSCSQTLNHNVMYWYQQKSSQAPKLLFHYYDKDFNNEADTPDNFQSRRPNTSFCFLDIRSPGLGDTAMYLCATSRDKGIQYFGAGTRLSVL.

This clonotype has only a few counts. This chain joins TRBV5-1 and TRBJ1-1, with D unresolved. V was pared by 3 bases and J by 3 bases, with 15 bases between. Germline CDR1 SGHRS, CDR2 YFSETQ. The CDR3 spans 15 residues. CDR3 coding DNA: TGCGCCAGCAGCTATTTTGGTCCTATGGACACTGAAGCTTTCTTT. It codes for CASSYFGPMDTEAFF.

This chain links TRBV3-1 with TRBJ2-7; D is unclear. This CDR3 is built from 14 residues. Germline-derived CDR1 and CDR2 are LGHDT and YNNKEL (reference sequence). Between the trimmed V and J ends, which lost 1 base and 2 bases, there was a span of 9 bases. CDR3 nucleotides: TGTGCCAGCAGCCAAGTGAGGCCAACCTACGAGCAGTACTTC. Translation gives CASSQVRPTYEQYF.

The V call is TRBV5-1, the J call TRBJ2-1; 9 bases map to TRBD1. Trimming at V came to 3 bases and at J to 6 bases, leaving 10 bases not matched to a gene. The germline CDR1 and CDR2 sequences are SGHRS and YFSETQ. The CDR3 length is 16 residues. The chain's CDR3 is CASSYSPGTGSNEQFF. The DNA of the CDR3 is TGCGCCAGCAGCTACAGCCCCGGGACAGGGAGCAATGAGCAGTTCTTC.

Written as DNA, the CDR3 is TGCAGTGCTCGGGACGAGAAAAACACCTTC. Translated: CSARDEKNTF. The chain has TRBV20-1 and TRBJ1-2; perhaps TRBD1 as D (5 bases). The CDR3 spans 10 residues. V lost 5 bases, J lost 12 bases, and 13 bases lay in between. CDR1 is DFQATT, CDR2 SNEGSKA, per germline (reference sequence).

This clonotype showed up many times. This chain joins TRBV5-6 and TRBJ2-2; D might be TRBD2 (6 bases). Trimming took off 2 bases at V and 8 bases at J, with 10 bases between the two ends. Germline lookup yields CDR1 SGHDT and CDR2 YYEEEE. The CDR3 has 13 amino acids. The CDR3 nucleotides read TGTGCCAGCAGCTTTCCTGCGGGAGGGGAGCTGTTTTTT. This codes for CASSFPAGGELFF.

The chain has TRBV12-3 or TRBV12-4 and TRBJ1-2; 7 bases line up with TRBD1. J lost 4 bases, V lost 11 bases, and 13 bases had no gene match. The CDR3 extends over 14 amino acids. For the CDR3, the DNA is TGTGCCGGGGCCCGGGACAGACGTCTCTATGGCTACACCTTC. Protein product: CAGARDRRLYGYTF.

Worth noting for this clonotype: Being one base from a much bigger clone, this may be a read error. The V gene is TRBV7-9, the J gene TRBJ2-5; 11 bases are a match to TRBD2. CDR3 size: 15 residues. The germline CDR1 and CDR2 sequences are SEHNR and FQNEAQ (reference sequence). The junction had 6 bases not matched to a gene; V was cut back by 5 bases and J by 4 bases. DNA of the CDR3: TGTGCCAGCAGCCACGGACTAGCGGGCCGAGAGACCCAGTACTTC. Encoded protein: CASSHGLAGRETQYF.

The chain is built from TRBV29-1 and TRBJ2-7, with 7 nucleotides matching TRBD1. The germline gives CDR1 SQVTM, CDR2 ANQGSEA. CDR3 size: 14 residues. V trimming: 6 bases; J trimming: 0 bases; junction bases outside the gene matches: 8. CDR3 coding DNA: TGCAGCGTCGAGCCTTGGACAGGCTCCTACGAGCAGTACTTC. Its protein is CSVEPWTGSYEQYF.

This rearrangement joins TRBV27 to TRBJ2-2; D is undetermined. CDR3 length equals 15 residues. CDR1 and CDR2 (germline): MNHEY, SMNVEV (reference sequence). The V and J ends lost 6 bases and 1 base respectively, with 12 bases between them. CDR3 in DNA: TGTGCCAGCAGCCCCCGGAACCTGAACACCGGGGAGCTGTTTTTT. It is translated as CASSPRNLNTGELFF.

The chain has TRBV5-8 and TRBJ2-7, with 7 bases lining up with TRBD1. Losses at the gene ends were 0 bases for V and 6 bases for J; bases not matched to a gene: 6. CDR1 and CDR2 from the germline V gene are SGHTS and YDEGEE. There are 14 residues in the CDR3. CDR3 loop: CASSLATGALEQYF. CDR3 sequence (DNA): TGTGCCAGCAGCTTGGCAACAGGGGCTCTCGAGCAGTACTTC.

V is TRBV6-5 and J is TRBJ2-1; tentative D call: TRBD2 (6 bases). Germline V gene lookup returns CDR1 MNHEY and CDR2 SVGAGI. V dropped 0 bases and J dropped 0 bases, with 9 bases sitting between them. The CDR3 loop spans 16 amino acids. The CDR3 DNA follows: TGTGCCAGCAGTTACTCAGCGGGCCACTCCTACAATGAGCAGTTCTTC. It yields the protein CASSYSAGHSYNEQFF.

The gene calls are TRBV28 and TRBJ2-6; 10 bases match TRBD1. In germline, CDR1 is MDHEN, CDR2 SYDVKM. The CDR3 is 20 amino acids. V lost 1 base to trimming and J lost 0 bases; unmatched junction nucleotides: 9. DNA of the CDR3: TGTGCCAGCAGTTTATCCAGGGACAGGGGACTTCACTCTGGGGCCAACGTCCTGACTTTC. This codes for CASSLSRDRGLHSGANVLTF.

In its sample, this clonotype was seen a few times. The chain recombines TRBV11-2 with TRBJ2-4; 8 bases match TRBD2. Germline lookup yields CDR1 SGHAT and CDR2 FQNNGV. CDR3 length: 18 amino acids. Trimming at V came to 7 bases and at J to 8 bases, leaving 22 bases not matched to a gene. CDR3 region: CASTPNEVSGTLGDIQYF. The CDR3 DNA follows: TGTGCCAGCACCCCCAATGAGGTTAGCGGGACCCTCGGGGACATTCAGTACTTC.